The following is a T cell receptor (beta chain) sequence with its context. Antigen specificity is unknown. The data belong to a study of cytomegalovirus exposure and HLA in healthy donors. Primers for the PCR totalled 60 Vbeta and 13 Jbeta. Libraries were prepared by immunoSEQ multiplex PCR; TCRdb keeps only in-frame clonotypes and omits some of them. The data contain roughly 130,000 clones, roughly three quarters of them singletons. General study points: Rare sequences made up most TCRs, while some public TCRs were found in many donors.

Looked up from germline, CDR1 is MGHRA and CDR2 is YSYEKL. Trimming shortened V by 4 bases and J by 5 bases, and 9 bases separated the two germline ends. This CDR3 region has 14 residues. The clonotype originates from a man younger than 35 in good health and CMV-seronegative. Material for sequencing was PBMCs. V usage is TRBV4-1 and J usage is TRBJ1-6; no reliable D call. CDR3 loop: CASSLGGDNSPLHF. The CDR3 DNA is TGCGCCAGCAGCCTGGGCGGGGATAATTCACCCCTCCACTTT.